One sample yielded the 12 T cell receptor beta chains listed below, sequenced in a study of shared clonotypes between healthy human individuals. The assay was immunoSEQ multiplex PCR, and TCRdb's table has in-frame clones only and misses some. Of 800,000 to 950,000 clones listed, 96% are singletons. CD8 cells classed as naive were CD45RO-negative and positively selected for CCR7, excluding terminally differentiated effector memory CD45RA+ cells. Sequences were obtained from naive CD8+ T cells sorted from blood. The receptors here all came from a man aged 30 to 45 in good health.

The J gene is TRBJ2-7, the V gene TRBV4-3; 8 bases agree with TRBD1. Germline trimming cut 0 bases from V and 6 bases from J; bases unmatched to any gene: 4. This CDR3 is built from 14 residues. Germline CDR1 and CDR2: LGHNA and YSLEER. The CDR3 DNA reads TGCGCCAGCAGCCAAGAAGGACAGGGTACCGAGCAGTACTTC. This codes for CASSQEGQGTEQYF.

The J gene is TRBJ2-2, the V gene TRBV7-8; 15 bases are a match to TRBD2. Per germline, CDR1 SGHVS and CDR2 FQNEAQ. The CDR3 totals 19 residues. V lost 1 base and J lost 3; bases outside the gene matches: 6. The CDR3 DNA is TGTGCCAGCAGCTTAGATTGGACTAGCGGGAGGGCCGACACCGGGGAGCTGTTTTTT. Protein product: CASSLDWTSGRADTGELFF.

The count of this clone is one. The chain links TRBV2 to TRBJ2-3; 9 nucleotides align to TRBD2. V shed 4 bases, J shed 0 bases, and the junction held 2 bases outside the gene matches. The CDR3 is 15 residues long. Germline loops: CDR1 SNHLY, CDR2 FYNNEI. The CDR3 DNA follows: TGTGCCAGCAGTGGACTAGCGGAGAGCACAGATACGCAGTATTTT. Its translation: CASSGLAESTDTQYF.

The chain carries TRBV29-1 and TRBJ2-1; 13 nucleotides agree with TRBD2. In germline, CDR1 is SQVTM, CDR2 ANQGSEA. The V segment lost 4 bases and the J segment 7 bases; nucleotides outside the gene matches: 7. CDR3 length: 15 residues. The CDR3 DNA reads TGCAGCGTTGCCGTGGGACTAGCGGGATATAATGAGCAGTTCTTC. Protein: CSVAVGLAGYNEQFF.

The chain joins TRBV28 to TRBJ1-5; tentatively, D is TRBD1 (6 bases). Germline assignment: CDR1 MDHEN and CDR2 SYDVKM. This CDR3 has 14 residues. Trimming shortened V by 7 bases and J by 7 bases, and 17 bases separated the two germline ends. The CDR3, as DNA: TGTGCCAGCAACCCCACGGGGGCGGGACAGCCCCAGCATTTT. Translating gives CASNPTGAGQPQHF.

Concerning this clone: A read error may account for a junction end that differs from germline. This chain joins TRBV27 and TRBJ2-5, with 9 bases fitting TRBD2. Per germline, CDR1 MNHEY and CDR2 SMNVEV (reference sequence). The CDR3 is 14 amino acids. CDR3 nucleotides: TGTGCCAGCAGTTTATTAGAGGCTAGCGGGACCAAGTACTTC. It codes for CASSLLEASGTKYF.

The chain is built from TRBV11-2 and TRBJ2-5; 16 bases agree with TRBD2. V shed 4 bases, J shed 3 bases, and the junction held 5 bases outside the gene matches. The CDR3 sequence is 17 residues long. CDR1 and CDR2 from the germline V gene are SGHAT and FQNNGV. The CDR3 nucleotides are TGTGCCAGCAGCTCTACCGGGACTAGCGGGAGGGAAGAGACCCAGTACTTC. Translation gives CASSSTGTSGREETQYF.

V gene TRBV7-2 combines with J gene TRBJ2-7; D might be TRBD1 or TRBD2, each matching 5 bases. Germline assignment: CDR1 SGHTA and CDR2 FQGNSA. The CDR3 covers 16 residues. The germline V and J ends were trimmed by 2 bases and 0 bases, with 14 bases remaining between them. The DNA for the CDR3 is TGTGCCAGCAGCTTAACGGGACCGCCGTACTCCTACGAGCAGTACTTC. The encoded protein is CASSLTGPPYSYEQYF.

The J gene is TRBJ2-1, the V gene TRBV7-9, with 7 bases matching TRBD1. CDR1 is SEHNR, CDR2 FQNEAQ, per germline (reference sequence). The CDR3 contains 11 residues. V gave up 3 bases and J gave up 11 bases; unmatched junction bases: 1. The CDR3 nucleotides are TGTGCCAGCAGCTTGGGACAGCAGCAGTTCTTC. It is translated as CASSLGQQQFF.

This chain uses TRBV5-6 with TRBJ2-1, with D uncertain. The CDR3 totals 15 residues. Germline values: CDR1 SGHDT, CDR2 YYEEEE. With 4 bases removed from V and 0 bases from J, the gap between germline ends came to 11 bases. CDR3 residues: CASSAVSSSYNEQFF. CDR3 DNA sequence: TGTGCCAGCAGCGCGGTGAGTAGCTCCTACAATGAGCAGTTCTTC.

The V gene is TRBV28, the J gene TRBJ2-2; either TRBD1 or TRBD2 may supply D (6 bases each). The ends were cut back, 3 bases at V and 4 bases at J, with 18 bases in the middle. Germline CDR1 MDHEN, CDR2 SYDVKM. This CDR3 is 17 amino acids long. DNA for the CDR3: TGTGCCAGCAGTTTGATGACGACGGGGGCGGTCACCGGGGAGCTGTTTTTT. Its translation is CASSLMTTGAVTGELFF.

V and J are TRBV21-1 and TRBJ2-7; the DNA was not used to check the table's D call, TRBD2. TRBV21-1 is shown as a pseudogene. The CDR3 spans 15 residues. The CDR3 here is CASNKPGLASGEQYF. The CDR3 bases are TGTGCCAGCAACAAACCGGGACTCGCAAGTGGGGAGCAGTACTTC.